This T cell receptor (beta chain) was captured by sequencing in a study of immune evolution from preneoplasia to lung adenocarcinoma. General study findings and limits: KRAS-mutant nodules had the highest T cell clonality.

Macro-dissection enriched premalignant or tumor cells before nucleic acid extraction. About this clone: Its antigen is currently unknown.

Trimming removed 0 bases at V and 6 bases at J, with 15 bases between. CDR1 is KGHSY and CDR2 is FQNENV in the germline V gene. The CDR3 is 16 residues long. Data came from immunoSEQ multiplex PCR; TCRdb stores just in-frame clones and leaves some out. The table includes 10,000 to 13,000 clones, roughly 80% detected once. The sample consisted of FFPE minimally invasive lung adenocarcinoma tissue. The J gene is TRBJ1-5, the V gene TRBV16; D might be TRBD1 (5 bases). The TCR comes from a person aged 70 to 80 with lung adenocarcinoma. The CDR3 sequence: CASSQSETVRVQPQHF. Written as DNA, the CDR3 is TGTGCCAGCAGCCAATCCGAGACAGTAAGGGTTCAGCCCCAGCATTTT.